The 30 T cell receptor beta chains reported below all come from one sample, sequenced in a study of blood T cell repertoires in COVID-19. Repertoires were generated with immunoSEQ multiplex PCR, while TCRdb's copy carries only in-frame clones and drops some. The sample has 200,000 to 250,000 clones, around 89% seen once. The sequenced sample consisted of PBMCs or T cells enriched from blood (not recorded which). The source of these receptors is a woman between 18 and 29 years old in a cohort exposed to, infected with or recovered from COVID-19 (not recorded which).

This clone was observed once. V gene TRBV20-1 combines with J gene TRBJ2-3, with D tentatively TRBD1 (6 bases). Trimming cost V 6 bases and J 14 bases, with 15 bases left between them. Germline-derived CDR1 and CDR2 are DFQATT and SNEGSKA (reference sequence). CDR3 size: 10 residues. This CDR3 is CSAIRDIWYF. CDR3 nucleotide sequence: TGCAGTGCCATACGGGACATTTGGTATTTT.

The J gene is TRBJ2-7, the V gene TRBV6-1; 9 bases agree with TRBD1. The CDR3 runs 16 residues. Germline V CDR1 and CDR2: MNHNS, SASEGT. J lost 7 bases, V lost 3 bases, and 13 bases had no gene match. DNA of the CDR3: TGTGCCAGCAGTGATGCGACAGGGACAGGGCGCGAGGAGCAGTACTTC. It translates to CASSDATGTGREEQYF.

The V call is TRBV6-5, the J call TRBJ2-1, with D uncertain. The CDR3 extends over 14 amino acids. The ends were cut back, 1 base at V and 5 bases at J, with 9 bases in the middle. Germline CDR1 MNHEY, CDR2 SVGAGI. The CDR3 DNA reads TGTGCCAGCAGTTACTACTACGGAAACAATGAGCAGTTCTTC. This translates into CASSYYYGNNEQFF.

The chain joins TRBV28 to TRBJ1-1; unclear D gene. CDR3 length: 15 residues. Trimming took off 1 base at V and 5 bases at J, with 14 bases between the two ends. The germline gives CDR1 MDHEN, CDR2 SYDVKM. The CDR3 region has the DNA TGTGCCAGCAGTTTATCCGGCAGCTCGCGGACTGAAGCTTTCTTT. Translated, it gives CASSLSGSSRTEAFF.

The chain recombines TRBV2 with TRBJ1-1; 8 positions match TRBD1. The CDR3 is made up of 14 amino acids. Looked up from germline, CDR1 is SNHLY and CDR2 is FYNNEI. After removal of 9 bases from V and 0 bases from J, the junction contained 6 bases not matched to a gene. CDR3 region: CASGQGNLNTEAFF. The CDR3 bases are TGTGCCAGTGGACAGGGCAATCTGAACACTGAAGCTTTCTTT. Based on the CDR3 plus reference TRBV2 and TRBJ1-1, the full variable domain is EPEVTQTPSHQVTQMGQEVILRCVPISNHLYFYWYRQILGQKVEFLVSFYNNEISEKSEIFDDQFSVERPDGSNFTLKIRSTKLEDSAMYFCASGQGNLNTEAFFGQGTRLTVV.

This clone was seen a few times. The chain combines TRBV7-6 with TRBJ1-3, with D possibly TRBD1 on 5 matching bases. There are 15 residues in the CDR3. V lost 1 base to trimming and J lost 2 bases, with 9 bases between them. The V gene's germline CDR1 is SGHVS and CDR2 FNYEAQ. The DNA for the CDR3 is TGTGCCAGCAGCTTAGGTACAGGAGCTGGAAACACCATATATTTT. Translated, it gives CASSLGTGAGNTIYF.

This clone was seen a few times. Relative to the germline gene, one junction end is altered; a read error may explain this. V and J are TRBV7-7 and TRBJ2-1; D remains unclear. The germline gives CDR1 SSHAT, CDR2 FNYEAQ (reference sequence). The CDR3 runs 14 residues. In nucleotides, the CDR3 is TGTGCTAGCAGCTTAGTACCCGGCTACAATGAGCAGTTCTTC. It encodes CASSLVPGYNEQFF.

J is TRBJ1-5 and V is TRBV18; D perhaps matches TRBD1 (5 bases). The CDR3 is 16 residues long. V was trimmed by 2 bases and J by 7 bases, leaving 18 bases between them. Germline CDR1 and CDR2: KGHSH and LQKENI. As DNA, the CDR3 is TGTGCCAGCTCACCAACAGGTACAAGGTTTGGCCAGCCCCAGCATTTT. Protein product: CASSPTGTRFGQPQHF.

CDR3 sequence (DNA): TGTGCCAGCAGTCCCGACAGGGCGCGCACAGATACGCAGTATTTT. Protein: CASSPDRARTDTQYF. The J gene is TRBJ2-3, the V gene TRBV27; 7 bases agree with TRBD1. Germline trimming cut 5 bases from V and 1 base from J; bases unmatched to any gene: 6. The CDR3 loop spans 15 amino acids. The germline CDR1 and CDR2 sequences are MNHEY and SMNVEV (reference sequence).

The chain has TRBV3-1 (or the pseudogene TRBV3-2) and TRBJ1-2; D may be TRBD1 (5 bases). Per germline, CDR1 LGHDT and CDR2 YNNKEL (reference sequence). V was clipped by 4 bases and J by 3 bases, with 15 bases between them. This CDR3 spans 15 amino acids. CDR3 bases: TGTGCCAGCAGCCCCCCGGGGGTAGGGGACTATGGCTACACCTTC. Translating it yields CASSPPGVGDYGYTF.

The chain uses TRBV3-1 (or the pseudogene TRBV3-2) and TRBJ2-7, with 8 bases fitting TRBD1. Germline trimming cut 6 bases from V and 3 bases from J; bases unmatched to any gene: 10. This CDR3 contains 15 residues. Germline CDR1 reads LGHDT; CDR2 reads YNNKEL (reference sequence). The CDR3 DNA reads TGTGCCAGCAGGGAGGCCAGGGGGCAGATCTACGAGCAGTACTTC. It translates to CASREARGQIYEQYF.

The genes are TRBV11-3 and TRBJ2-2; the D is unclear. This CDR3 region has 16 residues. Looked up from germline, CDR1 is SGHNT and CDR2 is YENEEA. The V end was cut by 5 bases, the J end by 3 bases, with 16 bases between. CDR3 DNA sequence: TGTGCCAGCAGCCCTAAGGCGGTCCAAGACACCGGGGAGCTGTTTTTT. Protein: CASSPKAVQDTGELFF.

For this clone: This CDR3 is also generated by other DNA sequences in the sample. The chain is built from TRBV28 and TRBJ1-3, with a tentative D call TRBD1 (5 bases). The germline gives CDR1 MDHEN, CDR2 SYDVKM. The CDR3 totals 14 residues. Trimming cost V 5 bases and J 0 bases, with 8 bases left between them. The CDR3 spells CASSLRGSGNTIYF. As DNA, the CDR3 is TGTGCCAGCAGTCTTAGGGGCTCTGGAAACACCATATATTTT.

The chain joins TRBV5-6 to TRBJ1-6; weak D call: TRBD1 (6 bases). The ends were cut back, 5 bases at V and 13 bases at J, with 19 bases in the middle. CDR3 length equals 14 residues. Germline V lookup: CDR1 SGHDT, CDR2 YYEEEE. The CDR3 loop reads CASSFGGRVPPLHF. The CDR3 nucleotides are TGTGCCAGCAGTTTTGGGGGCAGGGTGCCCCCCCTCCACTTT.

The V call is TRBV15, the J call TRBJ2-5; D not resolved. V was cut by 0 bases and J by 3 bases, with 14 bases left in between. The CDR3 is 16 amino acids. Germline V gene lookup returns CDR1 LNHNV and CDR2 YYDKDF (reference sequence). CDR3 DNA sequence: TGTGCCACCAGCAGAGAAGTTAGGAGAGCAGAAGAGACCCAGTACTTC. Translating gives CATSREVRRAEETQYF. The full variable domain, rest sourced from reference TRBV15 and TRBJ2-5, is DAMVIQNPRYQVTQFGKPVTLSCSQTLNHNVMYWYQQKSSQAPKLLFHYYDKDFNNEADTPDNFQSRRPNTSFCFLDIRSPGLGDTAMYLCATSREVRRAEETQYFGPGTRLLVL.

The chain carries TRBV5-1 and TRBJ2-7, with 8 bases that match TRBD2. CDR1 SGHRS and CDR2 YFSETQ come from the germline V gene. The ends lost 7 bases at V and 4 bases at J; junction bases unmatched: 13. This CDR3 is built from 15 residues. The CDR3 DNA is TGCGCCAGCCAAGATCCGGGACTAGGGGTGTACGAGCAGTACTTC. It specifies CASQDPGLGVYEQYF.

V and J are TRBV11-3 and TRBJ2-7; TRBD2 agrees at 8 bases. This CDR3 comprises 15 residues. Losses at the gene ends were 5 bases for V and 0 bases for J; bases not matched to a gene: 6. Germline CDR1 SGHNT, CDR2 YENEEA. The CDR3: CASSPSGRRSYEQYF. The CDR3 DNA sequence: TGTGCCAGCAGCCCTAGCGGGCGCCGCTCCTACGAGCAGTACTTC.

This chain connects TRBV19 to TRBJ2-7; TRBD1 might be the D (6 bases). V shed 3 bases and J shed 0 bases, with 6 bases lying between them. The germline gives CDR1 LNHDA, CDR2 SQIVND (reference sequence). This CDR3 spans 13 amino acids. CDR3: CASSMDSSYEQYF. The CDR3 DNA is TGTGCCAGTAGTATGGACAGCTCCTACGAGCAGTACTTC. The full variable domain, its missing parts supplied by reference TRBV19 and TRBJ2-7, is DGGITQSPKYLFRKEGQNVTLSCEQNLNHDAMYWYRQDPGQGLRLIYYSQIVNDFQKGDIAEGYSVSREKKESFPLTVTSAQKNPTAFYLCASSMDSSYEQYFGPGTRLTVT.

The chain combines TRBV12-3 or TRBV12-4 with TRBJ2-5; D is possibly TRBD1 (5 bases). V was trimmed by 7 bases and J by 2 bases, leaving 8 bases between them. The CDR3 consists of 12 residues. The CDR3 coding sequence is TGTGCCAGCACCCAGGGACAAGAGACCCAGTACTTC. This encodes CASTQGQETQYF.

The chain uses TRBV12-5 and TRBJ2-7, with TRBD1 identical over 8 bases. V was clipped by 3 bases and J by 1 base; unmatched bases: 14. The CDR3 totals 18 residues. Germline-derived CDR1 and CDR2 are LGHNT and FRNRAP. The CDR3 sequence is CASGFAGTGSHGSYEQYF. DNA for the CDR3: TGTGCTAGTGGTTTCGCCGGGACAGGCTCCCACGGGTCCTACGAGCAGTACTTC.

The chain has TRBV14 and TRBJ1-5, with 12 nucleotides matching TRBD1. The ends lost 1 base at V and 7 bases at J; junction bases unmatched: 14. Germline loops: CDR1 SGHDN, CDR2 FVKESK. CDR3 length equals 19 residues. The CDR3 protein is CASSQGSYTGTGGSQPQHF. The CDR3 DNA follows: TGTGCCAGCAGCCAAGGCTCCTATACCGGGACAGGGGGCTCCCAGCCCCAGCATTTT.

The rearrangement uses TRBV5-4 and TRBJ1-6; 7 positions agree with TRBD1. With V trimmed by 0 bases and J by 8 bases, 11 bases remained unmatched. Germline CDR1 is SGHNT and CDR2 is YYREEE (reference sequence). The CDR3 extends over 17 amino acids. In nucleotides, the CDR3 is TGTGCCAGCAGCTTGGCTTCCCCGGGACAGAAATATTCACCCCTCCACTTT. This encodes CASSLASPGQKYSPLHF. The full variable domain, in which reference TRBV5-4 and TRBJ1-6 provide the parts outside the CDR3, is ETGVTQSPTHLIKTRGQQVTLRCSSQSGHNTVSWYQQALGQGPQFIFQYYREEENGRGNFPPRFSGLQFPNYSSELNVNALELDDSALYLCASSLASPGQKYSPLHFGNGTRLTVT.

This clone was seen a single time. The chain joins TRBV7-6 to TRBJ2-1, with TRBD1 matching over 10 bases. There are 15 residues in the CDR3. V shed 5 bases, J shed 7 bases, and the junction held 8 bases outside the gene matches. Germline assignment: CDR1 SGHVS and CDR2 FNYEAQ. The CDR3 protein is CASSNTGTGENEQFF. The CDR3 coding sequence is TGTGCCAGCAGCAACACCGGGACAGGGGAAAATGAGCAGTTCTTC.

The gene calls are TRBV10-3 and TRBJ1-5, with 7 bases matching TRBD1. V shed 2 bases, J shed 6 bases, and the junction held 1 base outside the gene matches. This CDR3 region has 13 residues. The germline V gene encodes CDR1 ENHRY and CDR2 SYGVKD. This chain's CDR3 is CAISEPGGQPQHF. In DNA, the CDR3 is TGTGCCATCAGTGAGCCAGGGGGTCAGCCCCAGCATTTT.

CDR3: CASSLGGAVGDTQYF. The CDR3, as DNA: TGTGCCAGCAGCTTAGGCGGGGCCGTTGGTGATACGCAGTATTTT. The chain has TRBV11-2 and TRBJ2-3; D perhaps matches TRBD2 (6 bases). The CDR3 totals 15 residues. Trimming took off 1 base at V and 6 bases at J, with 14 bases between the two ends. Germline-derived CDR1 and CDR2 are SGHAT and FQNNGV.

The J gene is TRBJ1-1, the V gene TRBV9; 8 bases map to TRBD1. V dropped 3 bases and J dropped 1; count of bases not matched to a gene: 5. Germline V gives CDR1 SGDLS, CDR2 YYNGEE. The CDR3 loop spans 15 amino acids. The chain's CDR3 is CASSETDRANTEAFF. CDR3 in DNA: TGTGCCAGCAGCGAAACGGACAGGGCGAACACTGAAGCTTTCTTT.

The rearrangement links TRBV2 to TRBJ2-7; maybe TRBD1 (5 bases). This CDR3 spans 16 amino acids. Germline-derived CDR1 and CDR2 are SNHLY and FYNNEI. Trimming cost V 2 bases and J 6 bases, with 20 bases left between them. This CDR3 reads CASSEPLQALRSEQYF. In DNA, the CDR3 is TGTGCCAGCAGTGAACCTTTACAGGCCCTTCGGAGCGAGCAGTACTTC.

The chain uses TRBV29-1 and TRBJ1-1, with D maybe TRBD1 (5 bases). The germline V gene encodes CDR1 SQVTM and CDR2 ANQGSEA. The length of the CDR3 is 16 residues. The V end was cut by 1 base, the J end by 3 bases, with 18 bases between. The CDR3 coding sequence is TGCAGCGTTGAAGGGGCTCGAGGGCCGGGGGACACTGAAGCTTTCTTT. Its translation is CSVEGARGPGDTEAFF.

The J gene is TRBJ2-1, the V gene TRBV6-1; TRBD2 aligns across 7 bases. CDR3 size: 16 residues. V shed 1 base and J 4 bases; nucleotides not matched to a gene: 7. Germline lookup yields CDR1 MNHNS and CDR2 SASEGT. CDR3 nucleotide sequence: TGTGCCAGCAGTGAAGACCTTAGCGGGCCTTACAATGAGCAGTTCTTC. Translating it yields CASSEDLSGPYNEQFF.

This clone appeared once. The chain employs TRBV19 and TRBJ2-7; 15 bases align to TRBD2. V lost 5 bases, J lost 0 bases, and 8 bases stayed unmatched. Germline V CDR1 and CDR2: LNHDA, SQIVND (reference sequence). The CDR3 length is 18 residues. Written as DNA, the CDR3 is TGTGCCAGTAGTTCGGGACTAGCGGGAGGTCGGAGCTCCTACGAGCAGTACTTC. Protein: CASSSGLAGGRSSYEQYF.